These T cell receptor beta chains were read from a single sample in a study of T cells in Graves' hyperthyroidism and ophthalmopathy. TCRdb reprocessed the multiplex PCR reads via MiXCR and lists one record per CDR3 protein. The table has around 490,000 distinct CDR3 sequences, about 20% seen once; the top ten hold roughly 44%. The sample consisted of blood. Receptors originate from a middle-aged man with Graves' ophthalmopathy. The CDR3 runs from the conserved cysteine through the conserved F or W. D genes are given only for firm matches. Only some rows state a clone size, as once, few, many or a class for expanded clones.

d_call j_call v_call clone_size cdr3_aa cdr3_nt
- TRBJ2-1 TRBV28 - CASSHQPEQFF TGTGCCAGCAGTCACCAGCCTGAGCAGTTCTTC
TRBD1 TRBJ1-1 TRBV20-1 - CSAREKPRDRGPRTPEAFF TGCAGTGCTAGAGAGAAACCCCGGGACAGGGGGCCCCGGACTCCTGAAGCTTTCTTT
- TRBJ2-2 TRBV27 many CASSLFSTTNTGELFF TGTGCCAGCAGTTTATTTAGCACTACGAACACCGGGGAGCTGTTTTTT
- TRBJ1-2 TRBV6-6 few CASSYSSANYGYTF TGTGCCAGCAGTTACTCGTCTGCGAACTATGGCTACACCTTC
- TRBJ2-2 TRBV12-3/TRBV12-4 - CASSSSGYTGELFF TGTGCCAGCAGCTCCTCCGGGTACACCGGGGAGCTGTTTTTT
TRBD2 TRBJ2-1 TRBV2 - CASMPGLAGYNEQFF TGTGCCAGCATGCCGGGACTAGCGGGATACAATGAGCAGTTCTTC
TRBD2 TRBJ2-7 TRBV7-2 many CASGNSGITREQYF TGTGCCAGCGGCAATAGCGGGATTACTCGGGAGCAGTACTTC
TRBD2 TRBJ2-7 TRBV11-2 - CASGYPPTWTSGVEQYF TGTGCCAGCGGATACCCCCCTACCTGGACTAGCGGGGTCGAGCAGTACTTC
- TRBJ2-1 TRBV5-5 - CASSLNRVRGSEQFF TGTGCCAGCAGCTTGAACAGGGTGAGGGGCAGTGAGCAGTTCTTC
- TRBJ2-2 TRBV7-9 few CASSFMFRKELFF TGTGCCAGCAGCTTCATGTTTAGGAAGGAGCTGTTTTTT
- TRBJ2-1 TRBV7-9 - CASSRATGNEQFF TGTGCCAGCAGTCGTGCAACAGGAAATGAGCAGTTCTTC
- TRBJ2-3 TRBV7-2 many CASSSRYTQYF TGTGCCAGCAGCTCTCGTTATACGCAGTATTTT
TRBD1 TRBJ1-5 TRBV2 - CASCSGGQGVYQPQHF TGTGCCAGCTGCTCGGGGGGACAGGGGGTCTATCAGCCCCAGCATTTT